This T cell receptor (beta chain) was observed in a study of cytomegalovirus exposure and HLA in healthy donors. Findings and limits, study-wide: The productive fraction for most TCR beta V segments was about 90% or about 30% in an earlier analysis. Rates of TCR association differed by HLA locus in a later analysis, with DRB1 highest and HLA-C lowest. The study designated roughly 160 TCR beta chains cytomegalovirus-associated.

Note on this clone: Its antigen remains unidentified. At one boundary the junction diverges from the germline segment, which might be a read error.

Both 60 Vbeta primers and 13 Jbeta primers went into the PCR. Profiling relied on immunoSEQ multiplex PCR, and the TCRdb table lists in-frame clones only, not all of them. The sample has about 120,000 clones, and its top ten clones hold around 4%. CDR1 SNHLY and CDR2 FYNNEI come from the germline V gene. There are 11 residues in the CDR3. This cohort consisted of healthy bone marrow donors. The receptor's source is a man in his late teens or twenties in good health and CMV-seronegative. The sample comprised PBMCs. V is TRBV2 and J is TRBJ1-4, with TRBD1 as a possible D gene (5 bases). The CDR3 DNA sequence: TGTGCCAGCAGTGTTGGCAGGGTGGTACTTTTT. Its protein is CASSVGRVVLF.